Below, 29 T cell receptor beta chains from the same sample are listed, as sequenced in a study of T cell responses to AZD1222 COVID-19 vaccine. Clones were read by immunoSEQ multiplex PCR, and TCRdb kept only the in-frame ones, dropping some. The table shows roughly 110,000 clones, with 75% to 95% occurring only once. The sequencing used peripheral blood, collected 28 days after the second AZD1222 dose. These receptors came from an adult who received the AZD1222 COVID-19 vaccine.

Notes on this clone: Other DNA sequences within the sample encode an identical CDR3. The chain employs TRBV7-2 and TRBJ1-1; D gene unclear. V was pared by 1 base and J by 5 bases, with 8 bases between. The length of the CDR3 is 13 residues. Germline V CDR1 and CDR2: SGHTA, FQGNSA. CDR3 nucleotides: TGTGCCAGCAGCTTAGAAACGGGAACTGAAGCTTTCTTT. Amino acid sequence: CASSLETGTEAFF.

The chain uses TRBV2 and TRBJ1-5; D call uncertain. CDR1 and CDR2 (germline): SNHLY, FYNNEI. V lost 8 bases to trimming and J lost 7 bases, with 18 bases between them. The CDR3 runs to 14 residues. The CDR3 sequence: CASRRESLAQPQHF. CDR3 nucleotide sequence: TGTGCCAGCCGCCGAGAGTCTCTCGCGCAGCCCCAGCATTTT.

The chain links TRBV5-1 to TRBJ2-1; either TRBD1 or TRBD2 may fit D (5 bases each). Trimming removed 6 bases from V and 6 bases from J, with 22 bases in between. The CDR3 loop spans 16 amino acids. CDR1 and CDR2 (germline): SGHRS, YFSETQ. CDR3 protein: CASTNVDNAGGNEQFF. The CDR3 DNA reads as TGCGCCAGCACTAACGTGGACAACGCAGGAGGCAATGAGCAGTTCTTC.

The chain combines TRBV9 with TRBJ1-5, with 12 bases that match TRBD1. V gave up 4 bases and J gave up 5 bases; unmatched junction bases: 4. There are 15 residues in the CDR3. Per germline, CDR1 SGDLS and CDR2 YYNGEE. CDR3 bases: TGTGCCAGCAGCCCCGGGACAGGGGGCGATCAGCCCCAGCATTTT. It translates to CASSPGTGGDQPQHF.

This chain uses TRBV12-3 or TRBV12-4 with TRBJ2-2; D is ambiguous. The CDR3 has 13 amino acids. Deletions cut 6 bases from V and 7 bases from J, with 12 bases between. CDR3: CASRVLKFGELFF. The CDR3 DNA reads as TGTGCCAGCAGGGTACTTAAATTCGGGGAGCTGTTTTTT.

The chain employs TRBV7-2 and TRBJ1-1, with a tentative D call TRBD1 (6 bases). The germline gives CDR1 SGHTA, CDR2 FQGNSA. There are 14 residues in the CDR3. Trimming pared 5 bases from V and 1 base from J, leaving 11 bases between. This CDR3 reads CASSLYRANTEAFF. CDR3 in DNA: TGTGCCAGCAGCCTGTACAGGGCGAACACTGAAGCTTTCTTT. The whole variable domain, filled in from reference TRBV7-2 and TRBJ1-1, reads GAGVSQSPSNKVTEKGKDVELRCDPISGHTALYWYRQSLGQGLEFLIYFQGNSAPDKSGLPSDRFSAERTGGSVSTLTIQRTQQEDSAVYLCASSLYRANTEAFFGQGTRLTVV.

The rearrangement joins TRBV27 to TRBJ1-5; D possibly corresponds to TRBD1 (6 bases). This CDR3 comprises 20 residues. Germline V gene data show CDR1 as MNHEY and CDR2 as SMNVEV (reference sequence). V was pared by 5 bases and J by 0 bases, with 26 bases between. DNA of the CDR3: TGTGCCAGCAGTAAGGAGGCGGTGACAGGCCGACCTTATAGCAATCAGCCCCAGCATTTT. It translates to CASSKEAVTGRPYSNQPQHF.

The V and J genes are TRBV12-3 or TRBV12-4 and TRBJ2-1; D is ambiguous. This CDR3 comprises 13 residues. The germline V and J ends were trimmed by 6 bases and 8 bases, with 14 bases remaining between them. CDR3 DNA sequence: TGTGCCAGCAGCCCCACCCTTGACCATGAGCAGTTCTTC. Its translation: CASSPTLDHEQFF.

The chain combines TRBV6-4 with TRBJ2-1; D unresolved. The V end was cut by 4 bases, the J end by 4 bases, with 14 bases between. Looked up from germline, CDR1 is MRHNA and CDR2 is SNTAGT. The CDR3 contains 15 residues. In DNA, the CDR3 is TGTGCCAGCAGTGCTAGTCCCGGTCTTTACAATGAGCAGTTCTTC. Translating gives CASSASPGLYNEQFF.

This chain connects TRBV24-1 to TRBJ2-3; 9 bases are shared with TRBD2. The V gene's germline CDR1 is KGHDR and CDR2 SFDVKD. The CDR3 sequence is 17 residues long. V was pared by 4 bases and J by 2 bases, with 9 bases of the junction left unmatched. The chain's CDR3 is CATSDPHGTSSTDTQYF. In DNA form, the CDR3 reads TGTGCCACCAGTGACCCGCATGGGACTAGCTCCACAGATACGCAGTATTTT.

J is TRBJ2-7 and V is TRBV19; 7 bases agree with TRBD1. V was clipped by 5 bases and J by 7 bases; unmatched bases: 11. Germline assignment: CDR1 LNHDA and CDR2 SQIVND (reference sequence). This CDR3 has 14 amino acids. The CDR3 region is CASSPDRDSREQYF. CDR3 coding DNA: TGTGCCAGTAGTCCAGACAGGGATTCGAGGGAGCAGTACTTC.

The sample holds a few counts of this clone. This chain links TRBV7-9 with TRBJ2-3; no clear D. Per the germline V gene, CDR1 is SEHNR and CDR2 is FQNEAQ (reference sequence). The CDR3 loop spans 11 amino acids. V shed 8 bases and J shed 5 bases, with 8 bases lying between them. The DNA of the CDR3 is TGTGCCAGCTCTACCCGAGATACGCAGTATTTT. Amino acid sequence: CASSTRDTQYF.

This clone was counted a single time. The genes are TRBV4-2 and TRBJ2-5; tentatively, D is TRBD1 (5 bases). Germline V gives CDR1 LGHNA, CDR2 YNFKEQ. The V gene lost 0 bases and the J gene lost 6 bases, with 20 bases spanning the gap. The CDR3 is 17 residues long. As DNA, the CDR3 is TGTGCCAGCAGCCAAGAGGGTAGTGGGGCCGAAGGAAAGACCCAGTACTTC. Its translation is CASSQEGSGAEGKTQYF.

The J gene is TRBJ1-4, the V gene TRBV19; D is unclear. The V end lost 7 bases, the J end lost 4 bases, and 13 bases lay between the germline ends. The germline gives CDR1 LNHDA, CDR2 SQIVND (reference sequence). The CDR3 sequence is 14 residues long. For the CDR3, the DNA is TGTGCCAGTACCCGGTCTCAGAGTAATGAAAAACTGTTTTTT. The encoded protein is CASTRSQSNEKLFF.

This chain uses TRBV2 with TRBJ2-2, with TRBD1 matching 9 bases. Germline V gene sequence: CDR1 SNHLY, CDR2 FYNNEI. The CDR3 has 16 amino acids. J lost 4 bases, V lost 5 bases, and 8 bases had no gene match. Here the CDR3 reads CASSHNRGRTTGELFF. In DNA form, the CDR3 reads TGTGCCAGCAGTCACAACAGGGGGCGCACCACCGGGGAGCTGTTTTTT.

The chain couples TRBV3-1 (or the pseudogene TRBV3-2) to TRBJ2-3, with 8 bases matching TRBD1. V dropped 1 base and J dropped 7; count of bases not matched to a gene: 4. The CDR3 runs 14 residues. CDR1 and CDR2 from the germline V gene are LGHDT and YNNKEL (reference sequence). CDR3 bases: TGTGCCAGCAGCCAAGGGGACAGGCCAAATACGCAGTATTTT. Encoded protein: CASSQGDRPNTQYF.

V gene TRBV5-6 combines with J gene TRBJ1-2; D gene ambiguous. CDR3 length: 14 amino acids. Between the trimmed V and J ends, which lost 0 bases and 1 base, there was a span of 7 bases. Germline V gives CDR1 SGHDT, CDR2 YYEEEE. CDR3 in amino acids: CASSLGGNNYGYTF. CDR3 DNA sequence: TGTGCCAGCAGCTTGGGTGGGAATAACTATGGCTACACCTTC.

The CDR3 DNA reads TGTGCCAGCATAGTTAGCGGAACCTCCTACGAGCAGTACTTC. Encoded protein: CASIVSGTSYEQYF. The chain is built from TRBV2 and TRBJ2-7, with D possibly being TRBD2 (6 bases). The CDR3 has 14 amino acids. Germline CDR1 reads SNHLY; CDR2 reads FYNNEI. V was trimmed by 7 bases and J by 0 bases, leaving 13 bases between them.

CDR3 nucleotide sequence: TGTGCCAGCAGCTTTGGTAACGGGAACACTGAAGCTTTCTTT. Encoded protein: CASSFGNGNTEAFF. This rearrangement joins TRBV5-6 to TRBJ1-1; D is undetermined. Deletions cut 2 bases from V and 1 base from J, with 9 bases between. The CDR3 runs to 14 residues. Germline assignment: CDR1 SGHDT and CDR2 YYEEEE.

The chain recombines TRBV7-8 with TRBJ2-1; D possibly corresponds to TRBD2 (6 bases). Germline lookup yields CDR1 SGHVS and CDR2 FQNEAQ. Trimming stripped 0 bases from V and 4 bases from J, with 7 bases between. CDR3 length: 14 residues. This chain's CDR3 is CASSLAGGYNEQFF. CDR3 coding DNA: TGTGCCAGCAGCTTAGCGGGGGGTTACAATGAGCAGTTCTTC.

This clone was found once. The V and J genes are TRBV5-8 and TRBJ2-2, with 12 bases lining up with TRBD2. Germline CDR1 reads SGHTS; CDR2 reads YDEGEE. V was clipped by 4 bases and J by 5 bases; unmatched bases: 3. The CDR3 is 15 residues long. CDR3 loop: CASSPGTSGTGELFF. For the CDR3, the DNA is TGTGCCAGCAGCCCGGGGACTAGCGGGACCGGGGAGCTGTTTTTT. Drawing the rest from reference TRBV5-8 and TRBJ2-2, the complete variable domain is EAGVTQSPTHLIKTRGQQATLRCSPISGHTSVYWYQQALGLGLQFLLWYDEGEERNRGNFPPRFSGRQFPNYSSELNVNALELEDSALYLCASSPGTSGTGELFFGEGSRLTVL.

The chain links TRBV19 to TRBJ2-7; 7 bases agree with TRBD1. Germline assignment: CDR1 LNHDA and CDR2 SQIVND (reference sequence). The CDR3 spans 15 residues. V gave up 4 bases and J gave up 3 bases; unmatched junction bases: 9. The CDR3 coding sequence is TGTGCCAGTAGTAGTCCCCGAGGGGGCGACTACGAGCAGTACTTC. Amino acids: CASSSPRGGDYEQYF.

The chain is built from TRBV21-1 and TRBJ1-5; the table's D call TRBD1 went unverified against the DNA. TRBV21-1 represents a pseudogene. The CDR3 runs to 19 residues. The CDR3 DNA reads TGTGCCAGCAGCTCGGGACAGTCGGTAAGGGTTATGAGCAATCAGCCCCAGCATTTT. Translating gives CASSSGQSVRVMSNQPQHF.

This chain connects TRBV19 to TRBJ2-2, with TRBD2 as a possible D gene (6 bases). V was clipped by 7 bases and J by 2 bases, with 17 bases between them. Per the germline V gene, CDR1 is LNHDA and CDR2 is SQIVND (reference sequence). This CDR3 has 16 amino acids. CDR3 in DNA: TGTGCCAGTACCAGGAGGGGTGGGGGAAACACCGGGGAGCTGTTTTTT. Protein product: CASTRRGGGNTGELFF.

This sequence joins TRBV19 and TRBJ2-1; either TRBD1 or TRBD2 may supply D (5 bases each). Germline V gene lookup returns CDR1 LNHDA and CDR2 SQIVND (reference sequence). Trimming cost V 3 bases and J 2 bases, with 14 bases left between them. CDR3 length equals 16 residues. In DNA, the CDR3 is TGTGCCAGTAGTATCCCCGGGGCGGGCGCCTACAATGAGCAGTTCTTC. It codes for CASSIPGAGAYNEQFF.

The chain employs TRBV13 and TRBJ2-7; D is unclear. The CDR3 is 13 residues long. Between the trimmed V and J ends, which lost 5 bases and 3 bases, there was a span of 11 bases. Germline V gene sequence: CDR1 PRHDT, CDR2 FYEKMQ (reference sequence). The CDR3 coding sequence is TGTGCCAGCAGCACCAGACGAGTCTACGAGCAGTACTTC. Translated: CASSTRRVYEQYF. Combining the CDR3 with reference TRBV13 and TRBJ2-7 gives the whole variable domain AAGVIQSPRHLIKEKRETATLKCYPIPRHDTVYWYQQGPGQDPQFLISFYEKMQSDKGSIPDRFSAQQFSDYHSELNMSSLELGDSALYFCASSTRRVYEQYFGPGTRLTVT.

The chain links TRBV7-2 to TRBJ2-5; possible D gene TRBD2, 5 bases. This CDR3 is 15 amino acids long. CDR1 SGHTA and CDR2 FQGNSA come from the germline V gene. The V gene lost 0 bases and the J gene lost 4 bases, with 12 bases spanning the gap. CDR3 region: CASSLAYPGSETQYF. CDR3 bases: TGTGCCAGCAGCTTAGCGTATCCGGGGTCAGAGACCCAGTACTTC.

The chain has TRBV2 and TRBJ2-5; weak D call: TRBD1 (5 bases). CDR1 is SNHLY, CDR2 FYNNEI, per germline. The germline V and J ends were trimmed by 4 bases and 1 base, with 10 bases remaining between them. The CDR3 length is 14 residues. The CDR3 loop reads CASSGMDTQETQYF. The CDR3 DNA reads TGTGCCAGCAGTGGGATGGACACCCAAGAGACCCAGTACTTC.

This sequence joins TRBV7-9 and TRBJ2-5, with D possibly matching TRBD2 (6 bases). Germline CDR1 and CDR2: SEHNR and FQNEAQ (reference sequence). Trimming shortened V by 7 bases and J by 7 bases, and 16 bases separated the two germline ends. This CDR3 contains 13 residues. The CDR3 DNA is TGTGCCAGCAACCCACTAGCTCCCGGGACCCAGTACTTC. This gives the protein CASNPLAPGTQYF.